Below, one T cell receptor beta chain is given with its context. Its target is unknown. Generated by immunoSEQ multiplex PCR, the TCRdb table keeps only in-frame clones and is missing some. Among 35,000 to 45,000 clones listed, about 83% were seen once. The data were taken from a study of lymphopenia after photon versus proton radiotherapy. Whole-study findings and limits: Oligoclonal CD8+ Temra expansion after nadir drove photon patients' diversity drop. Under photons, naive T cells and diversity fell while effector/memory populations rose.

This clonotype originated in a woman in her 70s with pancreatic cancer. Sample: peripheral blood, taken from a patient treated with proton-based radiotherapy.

The CDR3 loop reads CASSSPGLAGPSSYNEQFF. The CDR3 DNA follows: TGCGCCAGCAGTTCTCCGGGACTAGCGGGTCCGAGCTCCTACAATGAGCAGTTCTTC. This chain uses TRBV4-1 with TRBJ2-1, with TRBD2 matching over 12 bases. The CDR3 contains 19 residues. V was clipped by 6 bases and J by 0 bases; unmatched bases: 12. CDR1 is MGHRA and CDR2 is YSYEKL in the germline V gene.